This T cell receptor (beta chain) is from a study of T cell changes during pregnancy in multiple sclerosis. Repertoires were generated with immunoSEQ multiplex PCR, while TCRdb's copy carries only in-frame clones and drops some. Altogether under 40,000 clones are present, around 90% being singletons, with the ten largest covering approximately 4.6%. The CDR3 sequence is 17 residues long. CDR1 MGHRA and CDR2 YSYEKL come from the germline V gene. The ends were cut back, 0 bases at V and 2 bases at J, with 17 bases in the middle. The receptor was isolated from a female donor in good health, enrolled as a control in a pregnancy study. Sequenced here: peripheral blood, sampled in the second trimester of pregnancy. The chain recombines TRBV4-1 with TRBJ2-7; a weak D match, TRBD2 (6 bases). CDR3 sequence: CASSQDLGARGTYEQYF. As DNA, the CDR3 is TGCGCCAGCAGCCAAGATTTAGGCGCGCGCGGGACCTACGAGCAGTACTTC.